The entry that follows covers one T cell receptor (beta chain) sequence. The CDR3 covers 17 residues. The V gene lost 6 bases and the J gene lost 2 bases, with 19 bases spanning the gap. Germline lookup yields CDR1 MNHNY and CDR2 SVGAGI (reference sequence). The source of the sample is a study of blood T cell repertoires in COVID-19. Study-wide context: The origin of the acute and convalescent COVID-19 samples was the United States, Italy and Spain. T cells, B-cell-depleted T cells, or PBMCs supplied cDNA or gDNA.

The table came from immunoSEQ multiplex PCR; TCRdb's copy has only in-frame clones and leaves some out. The table lists around 65,000 clones, 80% to 85% of them singletons. Material for sequencing was peripheral blood. The clonotype comes from a human donor in a cohort sampled during active COVID-19. J is TRBJ2-2 and V is TRBV6-6, with D possibly being TRBD2 (7 bases). The CDR3 region is CASRRQAAGRNTGELFF. The CDR3 nucleotides read TGTGCCAGCAGGCGACAGGCAGCGGGGAGAAACACCGGGGAGCTGTTTTTT.